Each of the 18 T cell receptor beta chains below was sequenced from the same sample in a study of T cell responses to AZD1222 COVID-19 vaccine (dated by TCRdb to 2020 to 2022). This sample's time point label indicates: baseline before first vaccination. The library came from the immunoSEQ multiplex PCR assay. Sourced from immuneACCESS, this table was stored by TCRdb with only in-frame sequences that have V and J called. A share of the clones is absent; for the studies checked, an unresolved V gene accounts for under half, and the remainder has no known explanation. The sample table records tens of thousands of clones; around 88% of these occur just once. The biggest ten clones account for around 21% of the sample. This material consisted of peripheral blood, taken on day 0 of AZD1222 vaccination. The receptors shown here come from an adult in good health.

This clone is deemed medium-sized. The J gene is TRBJ2-5, the V gene TRBV4-2, with D tentatively TRBD2 (6 bases). This CDR3 is built from 16 residues. Trimming cost V 2 bases and J 2 bases, with 15 bases left between them. Germline-derived CDR1 and CDR2 are LGHNA and YNFKEQ. The CDR3 bases are TGTGCCAGCAGCCAACGCACCGGGACTCAACAAGAGACCCAGTACTTC. It encodes CASSQRTGTQQETQYF.

The chain's CDR3 is CASSQDGYYGYTF. DNA for the CDR3: TGCGCCAGCAGCCAGGACGGATACTATGGCTACACCTTC. This chain connects TRBV5-1 to TRBJ1-2; D ambiguous. CDR3 length: 13 amino acids. The V and J ends lost 4 bases and 3 bases respectively, with 10 bases between them. Germline V gene sequence: CDR1 SGHRS, CDR2 YFSETQ.

The chain recombines TRBV18 with TRBJ2-7, with D uncertain. Germline assignment: CDR1 KGHSH and CDR2 LQKENI. The CDR3 totals 14 residues. V was cut by 1 base and J by 2 bases, with 9 bases left in between. CDR3 region: CASSPLYRAYEQYF. CDR3 sequence (DNA): TGTGCCAGCTCACCACTTTACCGAGCCTACGAGCAGTACTTC. Full variable domain (remainder filled in from reference TRBV18 and TRBJ2-7): NAGVMQNPRHLVRRRGQEARLRCSPMKGHSHVYWYRQLPEEGLKFMVYLQKENIIDESGMPKERFSAEFPKEGPSILRIQQVVRGDSAAYFCASSPLYRAYEQYFGPGTRLTVT.

The chain has TRBV6-1 and TRBJ2-5; 9 bases match TRBD2. CDR1 is MNHNS and CDR2 is SASEGT in the germline V gene. The J segment lost 1 base and the V segment lost 3 bases, leaving 3 bases of the junction unmatched. The CDR3 runs to 15 residues. CDR3: CASSDLAGTQETQYF. DNA for the CDR3: TGTGCCAGCAGTGATCTAGCGGGAACCCAAGAGACCCAGTACTTC.

The chain employs TRBV6-2 or TRBV6-3 and TRBJ2-7; tentative D call: TRBD2 (5 bases). Germline CDR1 reads MNHEY; CDR2 reads SVGEGT. The ends were cut back, 5 bases at V and 5 bases at J, with 25 bases in the middle. The CDR3 extends over 17 amino acids. CDR3 region: CASSPNPRTLEGNEQYF. The CDR3 nucleotides read TGTGCCAGCAGTCCAAACCCCAGGACTCTAGAAGGTAACGAGCAGTACTTC.

V is TRBV28 and J is TRBJ1-2; 8 bases map to TRBD1. The CDR3 length is 15 residues. Germline CDR1 reads MDHEN; CDR2 reads SYDVKM. J lost 4 bases, V lost 8 bases, and 12 bases had no gene match. CDR3 sequence reads: CASGGQGGQVYGYTF. The CDR3 DNA follows: TGTGCCAGCGGGGGTCAGGGGGGACAGGTCTATGGCTACACCTTC.

The rearrangement joins TRBV7-9 to TRBJ1-4, with 7 bases matching TRBD1. Germline values: CDR1 SEHNR, CDR2 FQNEAQ (reference sequence). V lost 4 bases to trimming and J lost 5 bases; unmatched junction nucleotides: 7. The length of the CDR3 is 15 residues. In DNA form, the CDR3 reads TGTGCCAGCAGCTCCTCAGGGGGTTGGAATGAAAAACTGTTTTTT. Its protein product is CASSSSGGWNEKLFF.

This chain links TRBV5-4 with TRBJ1-1, with D possibly TRBD1 on 5 matching bases. The length of the CDR3 is 14 residues. The V and J ends lost 4 bases and 4 bases respectively, with 14 bases between them. The germline gives CDR1 SGHNT, CDR2 YYREEE (reference sequence). This CDR3 reads CASSGGSSRTEAFF. The CDR3 bases are TGTGCCAGCAGCGGGGGGTCGTCGCGCACTGAAGCTTTCTTT.

The chain is built from TRBV5-4 and TRBJ1-2, with unresolved D. This CDR3 region has 14 residues. The V gene lost 1 base and the J gene lost 1 base, with 8 bases spanning the gap. In germline, CDR1 is SGHNT, CDR2 YYREEE (reference sequence). The CDR3 DNA reads TGTGCCAGCAGCTTGCGGGGATTTAACTATGGCTACACCTTC. Its protein product is CASSLRGFNYGYTF.

The chain employs TRBV7-9 and TRBJ2-1, with unresolved D. The CDR3 is made up of 13 amino acids. V lost 5 bases to trimming and J lost 8 bases, with 13 bases between them. Germline V gene lookup returns CDR1 SEHNR and CDR2 FQNEAQ (reference sequence). CDR3: CASSTSRSDEQFF. Written as DNA, the CDR3 is TGTGCCAGCAGCACTTCGCGCTCCGATGAGCAGTTCTTC.

The chain combines TRBV19 with TRBJ1-2; unclear D gene. Per germline, CDR1 LNHDA and CDR2 SQIVND (reference sequence). Deletions cut 7 bases from V and 2 bases from J, with 8 bases between. The CDR3 runs 12 residues. CDR3 nucleotide sequence: TGTGCCAGTAATAACGCCAACTATGGCTACACCTTC. Translated, it gives CASNNANYGYTF.

The chain links TRBV6-2 or TRBV6-3 to TRBJ2-7; TRBD1 agrees at 8 bases. Germline V gene data show CDR1 as MNHEY and CDR2 as SVGEGT. This CDR3 is built from 16 residues. V was pared by 4 bases and J by 2 bases, with 10 bases of the junction left unmatched. CDR3 bases: TGTGCCAGCAGTTTTGGCTCGGGACAGGTAGCCTACGAGCAGTACTTC. It encodes CASSFGSGQVAYEQYF.

A single count supports this clone. The chain carries TRBV28 and TRBJ2-6; no clear D gene. Germline V CDR1 and CDR2: MDHEN, SYDVKM. The CDR3 totals 14 residues. The V end lost 3 bases, the J end lost 2 bases, and 5 bases lay between the germline ends. CDR3 in DNA: TGTGCCAGCAGTTTTCAAGCTGGGGCCAACGTCCTGACTTTC. It specifies CASSFQAGANVLTF.

This clone has just one count. Other DNA sequences within the sample encode an identical CDR3. The gene calls are TRBV6-5 and TRBJ2-7, with 9 bases matching TRBD1. CDR1 MNHEY and CDR2 SVGAGI come from the germline V gene. The J segment lost 4 bases and the V segment lost 6 bases, leaving 7 bases of the junction unmatched. The CDR3 is 14 amino acids. The CDR3 here is CASSSPGQGYEQYF. For the CDR3, the DNA is TGTGCCAGCAGCAGTCCGGGACAGGGTTACGAGCAGTACTTC.

In nucleotides, the CDR3 is TGTGCCAGCTCACCAGGGACAGCGGTTTACCCACTTTATAGCAATCAGCCCCAGCATTTT. It yields the protein CASSPGTAVYPLYSNQPQHF. This chain joins TRBV18 and TRBJ1-5; 7 bases agree with TRBD1. The J segment lost 0 bases and the V segment lost 2 bases, leaving 16 bases of the junction unmatched. The CDR3 covers 20 residues. Germline loops: CDR1 KGHSH, CDR2 LQKENI.

The chain uses TRBV6-5 and TRBJ2-7; perhaps TRBD2 as D (5 bases). CDR3 length: 14 residues. V lost 7 bases, J lost 4 bases, and 17 bases lay in between. Germline V gene data show CDR1 as MNHEY and CDR2 as SVGAGI. CDR3 region: CASIPDYAGYEQYF. CDR3 coding DNA: TGTGCCAGCATTCCTGACTATGCAGGTTACGAGCAGTACTTC.

The chain combines TRBV6-5 with TRBJ2-1; 11 positions match TRBD2. The CDR3 consists of 15 residues. V lost 5 bases, J lost 5 bases, and 5 bases stayed unmatched. The germline V gene has CDR1 MNHEY and CDR2 SVGAGI. The CDR3: CASSQTSGSHNEQFF. DNA for the CDR3: TGTGCCAGCAGTCAAACTAGCGGGAGCCACAATGAGCAGTTCTTC.

The gene calls are TRBV5-1 and TRBJ2-3; 8 nucleotides line up with TRBD2. The CDR3 runs 15 residues. Looked up from germline, CDR1 is SGHRS and CDR2 is YFSETQ. The V and J ends lost 4 bases and 2 bases, in that order; junction bases with no gene match: 6. The CDR3 here is CASSLSGGFTDTQYF. DNA for the CDR3: TGCGCCAGCAGCCTGAGCGGGGGATTCACAGATACGCAGTATTTT.